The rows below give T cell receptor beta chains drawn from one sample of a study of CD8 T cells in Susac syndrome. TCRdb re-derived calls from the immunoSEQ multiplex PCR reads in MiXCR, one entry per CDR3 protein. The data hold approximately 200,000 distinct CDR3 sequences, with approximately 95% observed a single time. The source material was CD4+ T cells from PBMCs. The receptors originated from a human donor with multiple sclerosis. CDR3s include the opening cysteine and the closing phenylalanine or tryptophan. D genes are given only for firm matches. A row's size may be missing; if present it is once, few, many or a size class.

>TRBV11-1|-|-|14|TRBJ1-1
TGTGCCAGCAGCCAACGAAGGGGGTGGACTGAAGCTTTCTTT
CASSQRRGWTEAFF
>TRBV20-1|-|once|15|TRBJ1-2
TGCAGTGCTAGAGATCAGAGAACTCTTAACTATGGCTACACCTTC
CSARDQRTLNYGYTF
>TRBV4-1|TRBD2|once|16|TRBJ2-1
TGCGCCAGCAGCCAACCACTAGCGGGGGGGCCGGGTGAGCAGTTCTTC
CASSQPLAGGPGEQFF
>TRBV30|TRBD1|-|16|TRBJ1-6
TGTGCCTGGAGAGTTGGACAGGGGCCCTATCTAGCACCCCTCCACTTT
CAWRVGQGPYLAPLHF
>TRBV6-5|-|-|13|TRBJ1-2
TGTGCCAGCAGACTTCAAGGGGCGCTTGGCTACACCTTC
CASRLQGALGYTF
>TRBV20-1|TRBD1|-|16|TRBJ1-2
TGCAGTGCCGACCGCTTTCGGACAGGGTACGACTATGGCTACACCTTC
CSADRFRTGYDYGYTF
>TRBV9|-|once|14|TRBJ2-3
TGTGCCAGCAGCGTAGGAGACCCCACAGATACGCAGTATTTT
CASSVGDPTDTQYF
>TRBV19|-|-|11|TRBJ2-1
TGTGCCAGTAGTATAGGGTTTTTGAAGTTCTTC
CASSIGFLKFF
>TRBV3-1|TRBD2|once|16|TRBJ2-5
TGTGCCAGCAGCCTGACTAGCGGGGGGCACTTAGAGACCCAGTACTTC
CASSLTSGGHLETQYF
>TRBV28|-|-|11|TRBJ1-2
TGTGCCAGCACCAGAGGGACCGGCTACACCTTC
CASTRGTGYTF
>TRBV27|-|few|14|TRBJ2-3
TGTGCCAGCAGTTTCGGGGGTTCCACAGATACGCAGTATTTT
CASSFGGSTDTQYF
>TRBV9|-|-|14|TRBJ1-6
TGTGCCAGCAGCGTAGAGGGGGTCAATTCACCCCTCCACTTT
CASSVEGVNSPLHF
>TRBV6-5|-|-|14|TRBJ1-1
TGTGCCAGCAGTTCCGACAGGATCCACTCCGAAGCTTTCTTT
CASSSDRIHSEAFF
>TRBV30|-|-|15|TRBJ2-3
TGTGCCTGGAGTGTAACAGCGGGTCAAGCAGATACGCAGTATTTT
CAWSVTAGQADTQYF
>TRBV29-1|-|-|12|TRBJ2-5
TGCAGCGTCGTTCGAGCGGAGGAGACCCAGTACTTC
CSVVRAEETQYF
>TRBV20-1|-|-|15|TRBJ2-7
TGCAGTGCTAGAGACCCGCGACAGTCCCCCTACGAGCAGTACTTC
CSARDPRQSPYEQYF
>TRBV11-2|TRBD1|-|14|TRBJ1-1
TGTGCCAGCAGCACCCGGACAGGGAACACTGAAGCTTTCTTT
CASSTRTGNTEAFF
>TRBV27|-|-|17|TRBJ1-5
TGTGCCAGCAGTATACGCCCCTCAGGGGCGGCAAATCAGCCCCAGCATTTT
CASSIRPSGAANQPQHF
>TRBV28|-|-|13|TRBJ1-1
TGTGCCAGCAGTTTAGACAGGAGGCTCGAAGCTTTCTTT
CASSLDRRLEAFF
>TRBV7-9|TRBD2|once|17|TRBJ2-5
TGTGCCAGCAGCTTCCCCCGGGTGGCGGGGGGTCAAGAGACCCAGTACTTC
CASSFPRVAGGQETQYF
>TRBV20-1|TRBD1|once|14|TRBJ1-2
TGCAGTGCTAGAGATCAGACAGGGCCGTATGGCTACACCTTC
CSARDQTGPYGYTF
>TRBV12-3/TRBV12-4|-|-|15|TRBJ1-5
TGTGCCAGCAGGCCGGGGAGGGTCGCGGATCAGCCCCAGCATTTT
CASRPGRVADQPQHF
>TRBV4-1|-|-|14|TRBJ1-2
TGCGCCAGCAGCCCACGACCGGGGGCGCCTGGCTACACCTTC
CASSPRPGAPGYTF
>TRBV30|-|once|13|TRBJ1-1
TGTGCCTGGAGTGCAGGGAAGAACACTGAAGCTTTCTTT
CAWSAGKNTEAFF
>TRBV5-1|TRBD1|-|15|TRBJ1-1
TGCGCCAGCAGCAGAGACCCGACAGGGGGCACTGAAGCTTTCTTT
CASSRDPTGGTEAFF
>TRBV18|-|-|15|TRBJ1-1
TGTGCCAGCTCACCAATGGGGGGCCTAGACACTGAAGCTTTCTTT
CASSPMGGLDTEAFF
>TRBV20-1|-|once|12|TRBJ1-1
TGCAGTGCTAGAGATAGAGGGTTTGAAGCTTTCTTT
CSARDRGFEAFF
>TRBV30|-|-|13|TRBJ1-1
TGTGCCTGGAGTTCCCAGGGGAGCACTGAAGCTTTCTTT
CAWSSQGSTEAFF
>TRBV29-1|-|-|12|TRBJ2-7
TGCAGCGTCTCGTTGGGCTCCTACGAGCAGTACTTC
CSVSLGSYEQYF
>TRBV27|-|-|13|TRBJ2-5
TGTGCCAGCAGTTTTCTGGGTGAAGAGACCCAGTACTTC
CASSFLGEETQYF
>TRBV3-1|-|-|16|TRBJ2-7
TGTGCCAGCAGCCAAGCAACATTCAGGGGTCCCTACGAGCAGTACTTC
CASSQATFRGPYEQYF
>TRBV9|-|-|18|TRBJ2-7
TGTGCCAGCAGCACAAACCTTCGCGAAGGACAGCGGACCTACGAGCAGTACTTC
CASSTNLREGQRTYEQYF
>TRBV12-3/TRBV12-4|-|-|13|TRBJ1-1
TGTGCCAGCAGTTTAAAGTTGAACACTGAAGCTTTCTTT
CASSLKLNTEAFF
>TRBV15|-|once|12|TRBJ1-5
TGTGCCACCAGCGTAGACAAGGGGCCCCAGCATTTT
CATSVDKGPQHF
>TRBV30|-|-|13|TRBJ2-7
TGTGCCTGGAGTTTCCTTAACCCGGGGGAGCAGTACTTC
CAWSFLNPGEQYF
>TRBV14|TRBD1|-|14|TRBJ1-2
TGTGCCAGCAGCCAAAGGACAGGGTACTATGGCTACACCTTC
CASSQRTGYYGYTF
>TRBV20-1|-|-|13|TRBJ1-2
TGCAGTGCTTCCTGGGGCTTTGGGGATGGCTACACCTTC
CSASWGFGDGYTF
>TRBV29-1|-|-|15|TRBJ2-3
TGCAGCGTTGAAATAATTAGAACTTACACAGATACGCAGTATTTT
CSVEIIRTYTDTQYF
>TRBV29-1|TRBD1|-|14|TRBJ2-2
TGCAGCGCGCTCAGGGGGCAGGCCACCGGGGAGCTGTTTTTT
CSALRGQATGELFF
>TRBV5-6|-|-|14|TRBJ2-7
TGTGCCAGCAGCTTGGGGGGTATTATCTACGAGCAGTACTTC
CASSLGGIIYEQYF
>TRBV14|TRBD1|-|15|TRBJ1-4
TGTGCCAGCAGCCAACGGGACAGGCCTAATGAAAAACTGTTTTTT
CASSQRDRPNEKLFF
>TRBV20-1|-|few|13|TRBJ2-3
TGCAGTGCTAAGATGTCCCCGGGAGATACGCAGTATTTT
CSAKMSPGDTQYF
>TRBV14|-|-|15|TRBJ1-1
TGTGCCAGCAGCCAATTTTTGGGCCAGAACACTGAAGCTTTCTTT
CASSQFLGQNTEAFF
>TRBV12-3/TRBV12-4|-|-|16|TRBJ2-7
TGTGCCAGCAGTTTAATTACTGGGCCAGTGCCCTACGAGCAGTACTTC
CASSLITGPVPYEQYF
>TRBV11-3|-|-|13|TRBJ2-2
TGTGCCAGCAGCTTTGGGGGCGGCGGGGAGCTGTTTTTT
CASSFGGGGELFF
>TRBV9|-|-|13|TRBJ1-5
TGTGCCAGCAGCGTACCGAGCAATCAGCCCCAGCATTTT
CASSVPSNQPQHF